This T cell receptor beta chain is drawn from a study of T cells in Graves' hyperthyroidism and ophthalmopathy. Study-level points and caveats: Peripheral blood also featured most of the thyroid clonotypes expanded above 0.001.

About this clonotype itself: The antigen is undetermined. A much bigger clone sits one base away, suggesting this may be a read error.

RNA transcripts provided the source from which TCR beta CDR3 regions were amplified. TCR CDR3 regions were first amplified by RT-PCR with HTBI primers. TCRdb re-derived calls from the multiplex PCR reads in MiXCR, one entry per CDR3 protein. The sample shows about 480,000 distinct CDR3 sequences, roughly an eighth of them seen only once. In making diagnoses, clinical symptoms, serum thyroxine and TRAb, thyroid ultrasound and orbital computed tomography were all used. PBMCs were obtained from 9 to 10 ml fresh peripheral blood. Trimming removed 5 bases from V and 4 bases from J, with 12 bases in between. The CDR3 runs to 14 residues.

V gene TRBV12-3 or TRBV12-4 combines with J gene TRBJ1-5; D is ambiguous. This receptor was identified in a woman aged 18-29 years with Graves' hyperthyroidism. The sample taken for sequencing was blood. The CDR3 loop is CASSAWKGNQPQHF. The CDR3 nucleotides are TGTGCCAGCAGTGCTTGGAAAGGGAATCAGCCCCAGCATTTT.